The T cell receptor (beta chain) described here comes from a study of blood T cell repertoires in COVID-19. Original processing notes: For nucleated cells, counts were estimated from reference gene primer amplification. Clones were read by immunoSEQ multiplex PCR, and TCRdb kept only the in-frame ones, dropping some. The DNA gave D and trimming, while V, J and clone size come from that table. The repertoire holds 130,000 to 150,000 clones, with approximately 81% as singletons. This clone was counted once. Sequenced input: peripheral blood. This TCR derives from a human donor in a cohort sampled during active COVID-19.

The CDR3, as DNA: TGCGCCAGCAGGGGAGTGAACACTGAAGCTTTCTTT. Amino acids: CASRGVNTEAFF. The rearrangement links TRBV4-1 to TRBJ1-1; D gene unclear. Germline V CDR1 and CDR2: MGHRA, YSYEKL. This CDR3 is 12 amino acids long. Trimming cost V 6 bases and J 0 bases, with 5 bases left between them.